The sample holds one count of the clone carrying this T cell receptor beta chain. Patients in Seattle were enrolled during active infection, then followed longitudinally. This sample is part of a study of blood T cell repertoires in COVID-19. Overall study: Material from acute and convalescent COVID-19 was sourced from the United States, Italy and Spain. Sample material is recorded as cDNA or gDNA derived from T cells, B-cell-depleted T cells, or PBMCs.

TCRdb's table, derived via immunoSEQ multiplex PCR, lists solely in-frame clones and lacks some. In the table there are 300,000 to 400,000 clones, around 87% of which are singletons. Input material: peripheral blood. This clonotype was obtained from a woman aged 60-75 years with COVID-19, enrolled during active disease.

The CDR3: CASSTRRDRGINEQFF. CDR3 DNA sequence: TGTGCCAGTAGTACCAGGCGGGACAGGGGGATTAATGAGCAGTTCTTC. The chain is built from TRBV19 and TRBJ2-1; TRBD1 aligns across 11 bases. J was trimmed by 7 bases and V by 4 bases; bases with no gene match: 9. The germline CDR1 and CDR2 sequences are LNHDA and SQIVND (reference sequence). The length of the CDR3 is 16 residues.